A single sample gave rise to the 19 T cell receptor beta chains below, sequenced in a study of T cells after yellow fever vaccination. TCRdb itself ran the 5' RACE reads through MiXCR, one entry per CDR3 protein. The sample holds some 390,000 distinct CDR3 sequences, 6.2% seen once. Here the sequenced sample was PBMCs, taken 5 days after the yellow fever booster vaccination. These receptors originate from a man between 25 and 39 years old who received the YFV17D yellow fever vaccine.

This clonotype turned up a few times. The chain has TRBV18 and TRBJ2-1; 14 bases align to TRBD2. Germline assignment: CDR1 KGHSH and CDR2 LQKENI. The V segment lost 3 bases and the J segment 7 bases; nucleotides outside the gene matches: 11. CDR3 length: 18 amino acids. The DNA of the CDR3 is TGTGCCAGCTCACCGCGCTTAGGACTAGCGGGAGGTGTGAATGAGCAGTTCTTC. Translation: CASSPRLGLAGGVNEQFF.

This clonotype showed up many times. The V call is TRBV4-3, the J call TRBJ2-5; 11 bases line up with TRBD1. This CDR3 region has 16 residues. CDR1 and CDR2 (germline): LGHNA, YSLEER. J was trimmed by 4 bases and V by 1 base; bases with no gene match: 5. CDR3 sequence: CASSQGTGGGGETQYF. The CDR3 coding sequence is TGCGCCAGCAGCCAAGGGACAGGGGGCGGGGGAGAGACCCAGTACTTC.

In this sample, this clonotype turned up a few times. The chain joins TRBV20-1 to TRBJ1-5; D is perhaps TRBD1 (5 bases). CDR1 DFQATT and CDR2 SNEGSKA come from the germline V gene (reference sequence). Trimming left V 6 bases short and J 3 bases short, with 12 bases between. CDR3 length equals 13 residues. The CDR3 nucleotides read TGCAGTGCACACCGGGACCTCAATCAGCCCCAGCATTTT. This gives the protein CSAHRDLNQPQHF.

CDR3: CASSFPALETQYF. The CDR3 region has the DNA TGTGCCAGCAGTTTCCCCGCCTTAGAGACCCAGTACTTC. This chain joins TRBV28 and TRBJ2-5; no firm D call. The germline gives CDR1 MDHEN, CDR2 SYDVKM. This CDR3 contains 13 residues. V was shortened by 3 bases and J by 4 bases, with 9 bases between the two germline ends.

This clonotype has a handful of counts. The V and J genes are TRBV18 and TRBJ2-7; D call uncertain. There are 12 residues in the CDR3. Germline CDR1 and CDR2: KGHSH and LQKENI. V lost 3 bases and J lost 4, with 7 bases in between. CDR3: CASSPSKYEQYF. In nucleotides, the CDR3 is TGTGCCAGCTCACCTTCGAAGTACGAGCAGTACTTC. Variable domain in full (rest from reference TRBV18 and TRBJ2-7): NAGVMQNPRHLVRRRGQEARLRCSPMKGHSHVYWYRQLPEEGLKFMVYLQKENIIDESGMPKERFSAEFPKEGPSILRIQQVVRGDSAAYFCASSPSKYEQYFGPGTRLTVT.

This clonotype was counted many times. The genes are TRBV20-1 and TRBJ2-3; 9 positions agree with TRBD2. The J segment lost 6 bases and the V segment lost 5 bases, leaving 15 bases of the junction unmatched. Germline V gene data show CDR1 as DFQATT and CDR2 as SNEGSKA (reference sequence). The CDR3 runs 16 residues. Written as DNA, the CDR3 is TGCAGTGCTCCTGGTGCACTAGCGGGTATGGGGGATACGCAGTATTTT. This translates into CSAPGALAGMGDTQYF.

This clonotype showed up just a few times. This CDR3 reads CASSQDSTSPYNEQFF. As DNA, the CDR3 is TGCGCCAGCAGCCAAGATTCCACTAGCCCGTACAATGAGCAGTTCTTC. The V and J genes are TRBV4-3 and TRBJ2-1, with TRBD2 as a possible D gene (6 bases). CDR1 is LGHNA, CDR2 YSLEER, per germline. CDR3 size: 16 residues. V lost 0 bases to trimming and J lost 4 bases, with 13 bases between them.

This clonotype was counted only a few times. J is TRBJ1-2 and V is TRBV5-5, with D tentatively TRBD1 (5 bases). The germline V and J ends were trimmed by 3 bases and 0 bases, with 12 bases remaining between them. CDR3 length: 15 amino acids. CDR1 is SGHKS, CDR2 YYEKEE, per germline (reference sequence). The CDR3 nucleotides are TGTGCCAGCAGCTACGGGGCGCGAGCTAACTATGGCTACACCTTC. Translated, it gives CASSYGARANYGYTF.

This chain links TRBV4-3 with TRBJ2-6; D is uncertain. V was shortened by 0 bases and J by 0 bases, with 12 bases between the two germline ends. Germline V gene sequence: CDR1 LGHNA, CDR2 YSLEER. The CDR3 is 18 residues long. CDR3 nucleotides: TGCGCCAGCAGCCAAGATCCCCCCAGGAGCTCTGGGGCCAACGTCCTGACTTTC. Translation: CASSQDPPRSSGANVLTF.

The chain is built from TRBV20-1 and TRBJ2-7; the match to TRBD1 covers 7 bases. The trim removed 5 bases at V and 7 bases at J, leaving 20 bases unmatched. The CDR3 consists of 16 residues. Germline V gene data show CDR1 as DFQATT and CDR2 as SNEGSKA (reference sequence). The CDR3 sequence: CSAPKTVSGQAKEQYF. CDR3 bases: TGCAGTGCTCCAAAGACCGTCAGTGGACAGGCCAAAGAGCAGTACTTC.

The CDR3 DNA is TGTGCCAGCAGTTTAGGAGGGAGGAAAGATACGCAGTATTTT. Translated, it gives CASSLGGRKDTQYF. The J gene is TRBJ2-3, the V gene TRBV12-3 or TRBV12-4; possibly TRBD2 for D (6 bases). Trimming cost V 1 base and J 5 bases, with 10 bases left between them. This CDR3 spans 14 amino acids.

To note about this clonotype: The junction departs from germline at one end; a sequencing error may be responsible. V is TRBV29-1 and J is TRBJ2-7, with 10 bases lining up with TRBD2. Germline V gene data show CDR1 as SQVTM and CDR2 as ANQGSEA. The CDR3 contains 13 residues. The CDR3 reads CSVGTSDPYDQYF. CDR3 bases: TGCAGCGTCGGGACTAGCGACCCCTACGACCAGTACTTC.

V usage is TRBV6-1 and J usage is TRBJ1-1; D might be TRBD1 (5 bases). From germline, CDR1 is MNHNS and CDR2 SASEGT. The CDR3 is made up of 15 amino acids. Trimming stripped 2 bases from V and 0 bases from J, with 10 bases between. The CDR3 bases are TGTGCCAGCAGTGAATTCGACAGAGTGAACACTGAAGCTTTCTTT. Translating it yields CASSEFDRVNTEAFF.

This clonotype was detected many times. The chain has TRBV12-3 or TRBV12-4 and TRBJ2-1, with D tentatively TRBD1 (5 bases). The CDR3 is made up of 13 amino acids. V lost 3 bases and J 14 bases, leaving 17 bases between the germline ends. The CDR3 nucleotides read TGTGCCAGCAGTTTTAGGTATGCAGGGTTGAAGTTCTTC. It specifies CASSFRYAGLKFF.

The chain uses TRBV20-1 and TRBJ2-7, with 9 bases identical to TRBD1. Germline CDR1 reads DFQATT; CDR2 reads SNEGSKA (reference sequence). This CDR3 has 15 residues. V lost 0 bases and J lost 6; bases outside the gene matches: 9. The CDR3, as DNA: TGCAGTGCTAGAGATTCCGGGACAGGGTTTAGCGAGCAGTACTTC. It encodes CSARDSGTGFSEQYF.

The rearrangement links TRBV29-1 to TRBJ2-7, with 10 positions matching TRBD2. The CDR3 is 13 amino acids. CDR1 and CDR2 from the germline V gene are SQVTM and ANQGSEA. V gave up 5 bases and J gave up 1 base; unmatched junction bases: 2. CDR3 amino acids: CSVKRGGSYEQYF. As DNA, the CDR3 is TGCAGCGTTAAGCGGGGGGGATCCTACGAGCAGTACTTC.

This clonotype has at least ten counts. CDR3 loop: CASSDGGRNTEAFF. CDR3 nucleotides: TGCGCCAGCAGCGATGGGGGGAGGAACACTGAAGCTTTCTTT. The rearrangement uses TRBV5-1 and TRBJ1-1; D is possibly TRBD1 (5 bases). CDR3 size: 14 residues. V was shortened by 4 bases and J by 1 base, with 11 bases between the two germline ends. The V gene's germline CDR1 is SGHRS and CDR2 YFSETQ.

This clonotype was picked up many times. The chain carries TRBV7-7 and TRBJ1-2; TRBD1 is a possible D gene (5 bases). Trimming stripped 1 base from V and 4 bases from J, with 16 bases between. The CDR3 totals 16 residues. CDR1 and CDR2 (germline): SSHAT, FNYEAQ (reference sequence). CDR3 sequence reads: CASSLEDTQRSYGYTF. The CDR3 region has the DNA TGTGCCAGCAGCTTAGAGGACACCCAGAGGTCCTATGGCTACACCTTC. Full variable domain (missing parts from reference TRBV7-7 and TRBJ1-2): GAGVSQSPRYKVTKRGQDVTLRCDPISSHATLYWYQQALGQGPEFLTYFNYEAQPDKSGLPSDRFSAERPEGSISTLTIQRTEQRDSAMYRCASSLEDTQRSYGYTFGSGTRLTVV.

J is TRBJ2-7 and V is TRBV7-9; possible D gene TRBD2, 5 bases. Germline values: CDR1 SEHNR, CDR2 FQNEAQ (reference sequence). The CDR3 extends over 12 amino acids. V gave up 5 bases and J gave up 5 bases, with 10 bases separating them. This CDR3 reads CASSRLSDEQYF. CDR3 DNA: TGTGCCAGCAGCCGTCTTAGCGACGAGCAGTACTTC.